The 28 T cell receptor beta chains below were found in one sample sequenced in a study of CXCR3-negative and CXCR3-positive naive CD8 T cells. Overall study results and limits: TRB CDR3s of CXCR3-positive naive cells were more hydrophobic than those of CXCR3-negative naive cells.

Their antigen targets remain unknown. Libraries of TRB cDNA were made by 5' RACE and carried UMIs. TCRdb re-analyzed the 5' RACE reads; it lists each CDR3 protein once, without DNA. The sample includes roughly 55,000 distinct CDR3 sequences. Material: naive CXCR3+ CD8+ T cells from blood. Documented subset: CD45RO-CCR7+CD27+CD95- naive CD8+ T cells expressing CXCR3 (TNR3+). The receptor set was obtained from a human donor in good health. Some clones in this sample may be carry-over from other donors' samples.

The rearrangement uses TRBV9 and TRBJ2-1. The CDR3 runs to 15 residues. Germline assignment: CDR1 SGDLS and CDR2 YYNGEE. CDR3 amino acids: CASSVEDNSYNEQFF.

The V and J genes are TRBV7-7 and TRBJ2-5. Looked up from germline, CDR1 is SSHAT and CDR2 is FNYEAQ (reference sequence). The CDR3 runs to 14 residues. The CDR3 region is CASSLDSNDETQYF.

The chain couples TRBV6-2 or TRBV6-3 to TRBJ1-5. Germline V gene lookup returns CDR1 MNHEY and CDR2 SVGEGT. The CDR3 has 17 residues. CDR3 loop: CASSYPGYSLSNQPQHF.

This chain links TRBV3-1 with TRBJ1-1. The length of the CDR3 is 19 residues. The germline V gene has CDR1 LGHDT and CDR2 YNNKEL (reference sequence). This CDR3 is CASSQVVKHLEVAYTEAFF.

This chain links TRBV7-9 with TRBJ1-4; there is no DNA to check the TCRdb D call of TRBD1. Looked up from germline, CDR1 is SEHNR and CDR2 is FQNEAQ (reference sequence). The CDR3 is 15 amino acids. CDR3 in amino acids: CASSLREGGAEKLFF.

The gene calls are TRBV7-2 and TRBJ2-3; TCRdb calls TRBD2, which cannot be checked without DNA. The CDR3 totals 14 residues. Germline V lookup: CDR1 SGHTA, CDR2 FQGNSA. CDR3 sequence: CASSLGEGADTQYF. Full variable domain (remainder filled in from reference TRBV7-2 and TRBJ2-3): GAGVSQSPSNKVTEKGKDVELRCDPISGHTALYWYRQSLGQGLEFLIYFQGNSAPDKSGLPSDRFSAERTGGSVSTLTIQRTQQEDSAVYLCASSLGEGADTQYFGPGTRLTVL.

The V and J genes are TRBV4-2 and TRBJ2-3; the TCRdb D gene call, TRBD2, has no DNA to confirm it. CDR3 length equals 16 residues. Germline V lookup: CDR1 LGHNA, CDR2 YNFKEQ. Here the CDR3 reads CASSQDSTSGADTQYF.

The rearrangement links TRBV19 to TRBJ2-1; without DNA, the TCRdb call of TRBD2 cannot be checked. The CDR3 is made up of 16 amino acids. Germline loops: CDR1 LNHDA, CDR2 SQIVND (reference sequence). CDR3 region: CASSILSGGTLNEQFF.

This chain uses TRBV25-1 with TRBJ1-2; TCRdb's D call, TRBD1, is unchecked because there is no DNA. This CDR3 spans 15 amino acids. CDR1 MGHDK and CDR2 SYGVNS come from the germline V gene. This CDR3 reads CASSPSGLLLYGYTF.

The chain joins TRBV5-1 to TRBJ1-2; the D call of TRBD1 rests on TCRdb alone, since no DNA is present to check it. This CDR3 region has 18 residues. Germline CDR1 reads SGHRS; CDR2 reads YFSETQ. The CDR3 here is CASSLVRDRDGNLDGYTF. Full variable domain (outside the CDR3, taken from reference TRBV5-1 and TRBJ1-2): KAGVTQTPRYLIKTRGQQVTLSCSPISGHRSVSWYQQTPGQGLQFLFEYFSETQRNKGNFPGRFSGRQFSNSRSEMNVSTLELGDSALYLCASSLVRDRDGNLDGYTFGSGTRLTVV.

V and J are TRBV10-3 and TRBJ1-2; the D call of TRBD1 rests on TCRdb alone, since no DNA is present to check it. Germline V lookup: CDR1 ENHRY, CDR2 SYGVKD. The CDR3 contains 14 residues. CDR3 region: CAISESGRQDGYTF.

V and J are TRBV14 and TRBJ2-3; TCRdb lists TRBD1, though no DNA is available to test this call. There are 16 residues in the CDR3. CDR1 and CDR2 (germline): SGHDN, FVKESK. This CDR3 is CASSQDGGGRTDTQYF.

The rearrangement uses TRBV29-1 and TRBJ2-7; the D call of TRBD1 rests on TCRdb alone, since no DNA is present to check it. The germline V gene has CDR1 SQVTM and CDR2 ANQGSEA. The CDR3 spans 14 residues. CDR3: CSVSGTGSSYEQYF.

The chain employs TRBV20-1 and TRBJ1-1; the TRBD1 assignment by TCRdb is unverifiable without DNA. CDR1 and CDR2 from the germline V gene are DFQATT and SNEGSKA (reference sequence). CDR3 length: 23 amino acids. This CDR3 is CSAIKPSVGRDRGEFRWDTEAFF.

The chain has TRBV2 and TRBJ1-3. Per germline, CDR1 SNHLY and CDR2 FYNNEI. This CDR3 is 12 amino acids long. The CDR3 loop reads CASRITGNTIYF. Complete variable domain (other parts from reference TRBV2 and TRBJ1-3): EPEVTQTPSHQVTQMGQEVILRCVPISNHLYFYWYRQILGQKVEFLVSFYNNEISEKSEIFDDQFSVERPDGSNFTLKIRSTKLEDSAMYFCASRITGNTIYFGEGSWLTVV.

V usage is TRBV12-3 or TRBV12-4 and J usage is TRBJ2-5. CDR3 length: 13 residues. The CDR3 region is CASRGPVGETQYF.

The V gene is TRBV29-1, the J gene TRBJ1-6; absent DNA, TCRdb's TRBD1 call cannot be checked. From germline, CDR1 is SQVTM and CDR2 ANQGSEA. This CDR3 spans 13 amino acids. The CDR3: CSVDLGDNSPLHF.

This CDR3 is CSVVDRLYNEQFF. This chain links TRBV29-1 with TRBJ2-1. The CDR3 has 13 amino acids. CDR1 is SQVTM, CDR2 ANQGSEA, per germline.

The chain recombines TRBV4-3 with TRBJ2-7; TCRdb proposes TRBD1, but this gene call is untestable without DNA. The CDR3 is 13 residues long. Germline values: CDR1 LGHNA, CDR2 YSLEER. The CDR3 sequence: CASSQEDKYEQYF.

The gene calls are TRBV5-5 and TRBJ1-5; the TCRdb D gene call, TRBD1, has no DNA to confirm it. CDR3 length: 20 residues. Germline V gene lookup returns CDR1 SGHKS and CDR2 YYEKEE (reference sequence). The CDR3 is CASSRSPGRTDPQPYQPQHF.

V gene TRBV4-3 combines with J gene TRBJ1-1; TCRdb reports TRBD1, a call that lacks DNA to check it against. This CDR3 region has 19 residues. Germline V lookup: CDR1 LGHNA, CDR2 YSLEER. The CDR3 reads CASSQDPFPGAVMNTEAFF.

This rearrangement joins TRBV20-1 to TRBJ2-1; TCRdb reports TRBD2, a call that lacks DNA to check it against. In germline, CDR1 is DFQATT, CDR2 SNEGSKA (reference sequence). The CDR3 sequence is 17 residues long. This chain's CDR3 is CSARDHAGTPIGDEQFF.

The genes are TRBV29-1 and TRBJ1-2; no DNA is available, so the TRBD1 call from TCRdb remains unchecked. Germline V gives CDR1 SQVTM, CDR2 ANQGSEA. The CDR3 is 13 amino acids. CDR3 sequence: CSGYRGAAYGYTF.

V is TRBV20-1 and J is TRBJ2-5. CDR3 size: 14 residues. Germline lookup yields CDR1 DFQATT and CDR2 SNEGSKA (reference sequence). This CDR3 is CSARESDPQETQYF.

The rearrangement links TRBV15 to TRBJ2-3; TCRdb's D call, TRBD1, is unchecked because there is no DNA. CDR3 size: 15 residues. Germline CDR1 reads LNHNV; CDR2 reads YYDKDF (reference sequence). CDR3 residues: CATSKGQGDTDTQYF.

V gene TRBV29-1 combines with J gene TRBJ2-1; TCRdb selects TRBD1, and the lack of DNA leaves this call unchecked. Looked up from germline, CDR1 is SQVTM and CDR2 is ANQGSEA. The CDR3 runs to 11 residues. CDR3 sequence: CSVVPGNEQFF.

This sequence joins TRBV7-9 and TRBJ2-7; without DNA, the TCRdb call of TRBD2 cannot be checked. Germline CDR1 and CDR2: SEHNR and FQNEAQ (reference sequence). The CDR3 has 13 amino acids. The CDR3 reads CASSGGPEYEQYF.

The genes are TRBV28 and TRBJ1-1. Germline CDR1 MDHEN, CDR2 SYDVKM. The CDR3 has 12 residues. CDR3 protein: CASRPSSAEAFF.